This record covers a single T cell receptor (beta chain). This specimen comes from a study of control samples from healthy donors and cancer patients. Trimming removed 8 bases from V and 2 bases from J, with 6 bases in between. Germline-derived CDR1 and CDR2 are SQVTM and ANQGSEA. CDR3 length equals 11 residues. The assay was immunoSEQ multiplex PCR, and TCRdb's table has in-frame clones only and misses some. The sample holds around 230,000 clones, roughly 94% seen once. The sequenced material came from blood. The receptor was isolated from a man aged 50 or older in good health. This sequence joins TRBV29-1 and TRBJ1-4, with D hard to call. This chain's CDR3 is CSMKTNEKLFF. Written as DNA, the CDR3 is TGCAGCATGAAGACTAATGAAAAACTGTTTTTT.